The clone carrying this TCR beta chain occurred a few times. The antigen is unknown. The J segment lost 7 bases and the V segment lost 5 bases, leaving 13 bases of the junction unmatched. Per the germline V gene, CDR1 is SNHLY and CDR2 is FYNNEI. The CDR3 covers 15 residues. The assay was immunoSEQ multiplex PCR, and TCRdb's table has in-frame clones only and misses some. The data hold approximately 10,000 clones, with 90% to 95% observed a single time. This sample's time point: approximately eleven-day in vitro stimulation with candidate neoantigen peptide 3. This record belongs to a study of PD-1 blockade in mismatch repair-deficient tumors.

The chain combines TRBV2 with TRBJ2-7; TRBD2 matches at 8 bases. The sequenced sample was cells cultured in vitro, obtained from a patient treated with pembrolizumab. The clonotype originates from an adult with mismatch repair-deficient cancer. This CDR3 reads CASSPTAGVNYEQYF. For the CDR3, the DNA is TGTGCCAGCAGTCCCACAGCGGGAGTGAATTATGAGCAGTACTTC.